This T cell receptor beta chain was identified during a study of Graves' ophthalmopathy and Graves' hyperthyroidism. Study-wide points: The model's ophthalmopathy progression predictions had just under 71% sensitivity and 72.22% specificity. Most expanded clonotypes in thyroid above 0.001 frequency also showed up in blood.

Those donors who had ophthalmopathy presented with moderate-to-severe activity, a CAS of ≥3, a NOSPECS of ≥4 and a duration under 3 months. The PBMC fraction was derived from less than 11 ml of fresh peripheral blood. RNA transcripts were the template, and TCR beta CDR3 regions were amplified from them. First-round RT-PCR with HTBI primers preceded a second-round multiplex PCR. In TCRdb, the multiplex PCR reads were re-called with MiXCR into one record per CDR3 protein. The table shows around 600,000 distinct CDR3 sequences, with about 38% occurring only once. The germline V gene encodes CDR1 MNHEY and CDR2 SVGEGT. This CDR3 has 13 residues. This clonotype was recorded only once. Its antigen is unknown. An end of the junction does not agree with germline; a read error may underlie this.

Source material: peripheral blood. The source of this sequence is an adult man with Graves' ophthalmopathy. This sequence joins TRBV6-2 or TRBV6-3 and TRBJ2-2; tentatively, D is TRBD2 (6 bases). The CDR3 protein is CASRYRNTGGLFF. For the CDR3, the DNA is TGTGCCAGCAGATACAGGAACACCGGGGGGCTGTTTTTT.